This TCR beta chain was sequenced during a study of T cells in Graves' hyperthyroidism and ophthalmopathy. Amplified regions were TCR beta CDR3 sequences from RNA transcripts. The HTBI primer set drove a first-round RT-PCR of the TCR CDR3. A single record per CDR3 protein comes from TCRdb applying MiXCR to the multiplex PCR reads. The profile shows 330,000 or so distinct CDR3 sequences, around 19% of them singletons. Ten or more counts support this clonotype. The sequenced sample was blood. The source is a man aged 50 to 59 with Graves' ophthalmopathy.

The DNA for the CDR3 is TGTGCCAGCAGTCCGGTAGAGGGGACTTGGGCCGGGGAGCTGTTTTTT. Its protein product is CASSPVEGTWAGELFF. This chain uses TRBV28 with TRBJ2-2, with D possibly matching TRBD2 (6 bases). Per germline, CDR1 MDHEN and CDR2 SYDVKM. The CDR3 spans 16 residues. V dropped 5 bases and J dropped 6 bases, with 19 bases sitting between them.